Below, 17 T cell receptor beta chains from the same sample are listed, as sequenced in a study of cytomegalovirus exposure and HLA in healthy donors. Primers: 60 Vbeta forward and 13 Jbeta reverse. Measured with immunoSEQ multiplex PCR; TCRdb has only the in-frame clones, and not every one. The sample lists approximately 150,000 clones; roughly 80% were seen once. Sequencing used PBMCs. These receptors were collected from a young man in good health and CMV-seropositive.

This clone has a count of ten or more. This chain links TRBV25-1 with TRBJ1-4, with TRBD1 matching over 12 bases. V dropped 10 bases and J dropped 2; count of bases not matched to a gene: 2. In germline, CDR1 is MGHDK, CDR2 SYGVNS. This CDR3 comprises 14 residues. The CDR3: CAIGTGGTNEKLFF. CDR3 nucleotides: TGTGCCATCGGGACAGGGGGCACTAATGAAAAACTGTTTTTT.

This rearrangement joins TRBV30 to TRBJ2-7; D might be TRBD2 (7 bases). Germline lookup yields CDR1 GTSNPN and CDR2 SVGIG (reference sequence). Trimming removed 3 bases at V and 4 bases at J, with 22 bases between. This CDR3 spans 16 amino acids. The CDR3 DNA reads as TGTGCCTGGAGAGTCTCTTCGTCGGGGGGCATGTACGAGCAGTACTTC. It encodes CAWRVSSSGGMYEQYF.

The DNA of the CDR3 is TGTGCCTGGAGTACGGGAGATACCGGGGAGCTGTTTTTT. Amino acid sequence: CAWSTGDTGELFF. The chain uses TRBV30 and TRBJ2-2; D may be TRBD2 (6 bases). Deletions cut 2 bases from V and 5 bases from J, with 9 bases between. From germline, CDR1 is GTSNPN and CDR2 SVGIG (reference sequence). CDR3 length: 13 residues.

This clone was picked up one time. CDR3 in DNA: TGCGCCAGCAGCATGTGGACAGGGGTGGGAGAGACCCAGTACTTC. As protein: CASSMWTGVGETQYF. The chain joins TRBV5-1 to TRBJ2-5, with TRBD1 matching over 9 bases. V shed 4 bases and J 4 bases; nucleotides not matched to a gene: 8. The CDR3 has 15 residues. Germline V gives CDR1 SGHRS, CDR2 YFSETQ.

This clone was observed a few times. The gene calls are TRBV6-5 and TRBJ1-5, with TRBD1 identical over 10 bases. This CDR3 has 16 residues. Trimming at V came to 0 bases and at J to 2 bases, leaving 1 base not matched to a gene. The V gene's germline CDR1 is MNHEY and CDR2 SVGAGI. CDR3 coding DNA: TGTGCCAGCAGTTACTCAGGGACAGGGGGCAATCAGCCCCAGCATTTT. Amino acid sequence: CASSYSGTGGNQPQHF.

The CDR3 bases are TGTGCCAGCAGCGTGGGAGCGGGGCCCTACACAGATACGCAGTATTTT. Translation: CASSVGAGPYTDTQYF. The chain employs TRBV7-3 and TRBJ2-3, with TRBD2 identical over 7 bases. CDR1 is SGHTA, CDR2 FQGTGA, per germline. The V gene end was trimmed by 5 bases and the J gene end by 2 bases; junction bases not matched to a gene: 10. The CDR3 is 16 amino acids.

CDR3 amino acids: CASSQTGADYYGYTF. CDR3 DNA: TGCGCCAGCAGCCAGACAGGGGCCGACTACTATGGCTACACCTTC. V usage is TRBV4-3 and J usage is TRBJ1-2; 8 positions agree with TRBD1. Germline-derived CDR1 and CDR2 are LGHNA and YSLEER. This CDR3 contains 15 residues. Losses at the gene ends were 3 bases for V and 3 bases for J; bases not matched to a gene: 6.

The chain employs TRBV2 and TRBJ2-1, with unresolved D. The CDR3 loop spans 13 amino acids. Between the trimmed V and J ends, which lost 7 bases and 6 bases, there was a span of 13 bases. Per the germline V gene, CDR1 is SNHLY and CDR2 is FYNNEI. The CDR3: CASNQDRGNEQFF. DNA for the CDR3: TGTGCCAGCAATCAAGATAGAGGCAATGAGCAGTTCTTC.

The chain carries TRBV6-4 and TRBJ2-1; weak D call: TRBD2 (5 bases). This CDR3 comprises 16 residues. In germline, CDR1 is MRHNA, CDR2 SNTAGT. V was clipped by 3 bases and J by 4 bases, with 16 bases between them. The CDR3 region is CASSERHLAKYNEQFF. For the CDR3, the DNA is TGTGCCAGCAGTGAGAGACACCTAGCCAAATACAATGAGCAGTTCTTC.

The rearrangement uses TRBV5-6 and TRBJ1-5, with D possibly matching TRBD1 (6 bases). This CDR3 has 15 residues. V was shortened by 3 bases and J by 4 bases, with 14 bases between the two germline ends. Germline CDR1 and CDR2: SGHDT and YYEEEE. The CDR3, as DNA: TGTGCCAGCAGCTGGGGTTTGACAGGTAATCAGCCCCAGCATTTT. It specifies CASSWGLTGNQPQHF.

The chain combines TRBV6-6 with TRBJ1-6, with D unclear. From germline, CDR1 is MNHNY and CDR2 SVGAGI (reference sequence). This CDR3 has 11 residues. The germline V and J ends were trimmed by 5 bases and 9 bases, with 5 bases remaining between them. The CDR3 DNA is TGTGCCAGCAGTCTCAGTTCACCCCTCCACTTT. Encoded protein: CASSLSSPLHF.

The chain combines TRBV28 with TRBJ1-4; D unclear. The V end lost 2 bases, the J end lost 3 bases, and 7 bases lay between the germline ends. The CDR3 consists of 14 residues. Germline CDR1 MDHEN, CDR2 SYDVKM. The CDR3 DNA sequence: TGTGCCAGCAGTTTAGTCAATTCTAATGAAAAACTGTTTTTT. The encoded protein is CASSLVNSNEKLFF.

The J gene is TRBJ1-1, the V gene TRBV7-9, with D uncertain. The CDR3 is 15 residues long. V lost 5 bases and J 1 base, leaving 14 bases between the germline ends. Looked up from germline, CDR1 is SEHNR and CDR2 is FQNEAQ (reference sequence). The CDR3 protein is CASSTSGSANTEAFF. In DNA, the CDR3 is TGTGCCAGCAGCACATCCGGGAGTGCGAACACTGAAGCTTTCTTT.

This sequence joins TRBV6-5 and TRBJ1-6; D possibly corresponds to TRBD1 (5 bases). V lost 0 bases to trimming and J lost 8 bases, with 14 bases between them. CDR3 length: 16 amino acids. Germline loops: CDR1 MNHEY, CDR2 SVGAGI. In DNA form, the CDR3 reads TGTGCCAGCAGTTACTCGAGGCAGGGCCGGGATTCACCCCTCCACTTT. Translating it yields CASSYSRQGRDSPLHF.

This clone was recorded a few times. The rearrangement joins TRBV7-3 to TRBJ2-2; possible D gene TRBD1, 6 bases. Trimming shortened V by 5 bases and J by 4 bases, and 11 bases separated the two germline ends. The germline CDR1 and CDR2 sequences are SGHTA and FQGTGA. The CDR3 is made up of 14 amino acids. The CDR3: CASSDGQTTGELFF. The CDR3 region has the DNA TGTGCCAGCAGCGATGGACAGACCACCGGGGAGCTGTTTTTT.

This chain links TRBV27 with TRBJ2-1; D not resolved. The germline V gene has CDR1 MNHEY and CDR2 SMNVEV (reference sequence). V was clipped by 5 bases and J by 6 bases, with 5 bases between them. This CDR3 has 11 amino acids. In DNA form, the CDR3 reads TGTGCCAGCAGTACGGGCAATGAGCAGTTCTTC. It yields the protein CASSTGNEQFF.

The rearrangement links TRBV4-3 to TRBJ1-6, with 10 bases aligning to TRBD1. The CDR3 extends over 15 amino acids. Germline CDR1 is LGHNA and CDR2 is YSLEER. V was pared by 1 base and J by 9 bases, with 3 bases of the junction left unmatched. The CDR3 nucleotides read TGCGCCAGCAGCCAAGGGGACAGGGGCTCTTCACCCCTCCACTTT. Translated, it gives CASSQGDRGSSPLHF.